The 15 T cell receptor beta chains below all came from one sample that was sequenced in a study of blood T cells in healthy people across ages (dated by TCRdb to the mid-2010s). The library was generated by 5' RACE. TCRdb names Illumina HiSeq 2500 as the instrument used. The second PCR ran for roughly 7 to 11 cycles and used a J-beta primer mix along with a sample-barcoded 5' primer. The public reads were run again by TCRdb, first through fastp at Q25 and then through MiXCR, and only productive beta chains were kept. Every distinct CDR3 protein forms one entry, paired with its most common genes and DNA. This sample comprises just over 1 million distinct CDR3 sequences, around 43% of them detected only once. The ten largest clones represent approximately 20% of the sample. Sequencing was performed on blood. These receptors all stem from an older woman in good health.

The chain recombines TRBV4-1 with TRBJ1-1; D is possibly TRBD1 (6 bases). Per the germline V gene, CDR1 is MGHRA and CDR2 is YSYEKL. This CDR3 spans 16 amino acids. V lost 3 bases and J lost 1, with 15 bases in between. Here the CDR3 DNA reads TGCGCCAGCAGCCACAAGACAGGCGGGGGGAACACTGAAGCTTTCTTT. Its translation is CASSHKTGGGNTEAFF.

The chain joins TRBV7-2 to TRBJ2-7, with D uncertain. Germline assignment: CDR1 SGHTA and CDR2 FQGNSA. This CDR3 has 16 amino acids. V was shortened by 1 base and J by 7 bases, with 20 bases between the two germline ends. The CDR3 DNA follows: TGTGCCAGCAGCTTAGTGCGCGCCGTGTTGGGGAATGAGCAGTACTTC. It translates to CASSLVRAVLGNEQYF. The full variable domain, its missing parts supplied by reference TRBV7-2 and TRBJ2-7, is GAGVSQSPSNKVTEKGKDVELRCDPISGHTALYWYRQSLGQGLEFLIYFQGNSAPDKSGLPSDRFSAERTGGSVSTLTIQRTQQEDSAVYLCASSLVRAVLGNEQYFGPGTRLTVT.

CDR3 in amino acids: CASSLNRWGSQGNGYTF. CDR3 nucleotides: TGTGCCAGCAGTTTAAACCGCTGGGGCAGTCAAGGGAATGGCTACACCTTC. The chain employs TRBV28 and TRBJ1-2; perhaps TRBD1 as D (5 bases). There are 17 residues in the CDR3. The germline CDR1 and CDR2 sequences are MDHEN and SYDVKM. V lost 2 bases and J lost 6, with 22 bases in between.

The chain uses TRBV28 and TRBJ2-5, with D uncertain. The DNA end is a closer match to TRBJ2-7, so the J assignment may be wrong. Germline CDR1 reads MDHEN; CDR2 reads SYDVKM. This CDR3 has 14 amino acids. CDR3 in DNA: TGTGCCAGCATCTCCACGGCAAAGACCTACGAGCAGTACTTC. This gives the protein CASISTAKTYEQYF.

This clonotype was seen more than once but under ten times. This sequence joins TRBV14 and TRBJ1-2; D ambiguous. Trimming shortened V by 6 bases and J by 5 bases, and 16 bases separated the two germline ends. CDR3 length: 14 residues. The germline CDR1 and CDR2 sequences are SGHDN and FVKESK. The CDR3 DNA follows: TGTGCCAGCAGGGGCACGGGATCGCTGTATGGCTACACCTTC. Protein: CASRGTGSLYGYTF. The full variable domain, rest sourced from reference TRBV14 and TRBJ1-2, is EAGVTQFPSHSVIEKGQTVTLRCDPISGHDNLYWYRRVMGKEIKFLLHFVKESKQDESGMPNNRFLAERTGGTYSTLKVQPAELEDSGVYFCASRGTGSLYGYTFGSGTRLTVV.

This clonotype appeared a few times. V usage is TRBV6-1 and J usage is TRBJ2-7, with D unclear. Germline CDR1 reads MNHNS; CDR2 reads SASEGT. V lost 5 bases to trimming and J lost 4 bases, with 21 bases between them. This CDR3 is built from 16 residues. CDR3 nucleotides: TGTGCCAGCAGTCTAATACATGGGATAGCTGGTTACGAGCAGTACTTC. Its protein product is CASSLIHGIAGYEQYF.

The chain joins TRBV24-1 to TRBJ2-1, with TRBD2 matching over 9 bases. The germline CDR1 and CDR2 sequences are KGHDR and SFDVKD. Trimming took 3 bases from V and 7 from J; bases not matched to a gene: 3. The CDR3 loop spans 14 amino acids. DNA of the CDR3: TGTGCCACCAGTGATACCCTAGCGGGAAATGAGCAGTTCTTC. This codes for CATSDTLAGNEQFF.

V usage is TRBV30 and J usage is TRBJ1-2; D ambiguous. V gave up 3 bases and J gave up 7 bases, with 12 bases separating them. The CDR3 has 12 residues. CDR1 and CDR2 from the germline V gene are GTSNPN and SVGIG (reference sequence). CDR3 coding DNA: TGTGCCTGGAGCAGGAAGTCGGGTGGCTACACCTTC. Amino acid sequence: CAWSRKSGGYTF.

The V call is TRBV9, the J call TRBJ1-2; D unresolved. This CDR3 region has 15 residues. The germline V and J ends were trimmed by 3 bases and 3 bases, with 15 bases remaining between them. Germline assignment: CDR1 SGDLS and CDR2 YYNGEE. This chain's CDR3 is CASSETPGPDYGYTF. CDR3 nucleotide sequence: TGTGCCAGCAGCGAAACACCGGGCCCGGACTATGGCTACACCTTC.

V and J are TRBV7-8 and TRBJ2-3, with a tentative D call TRBD2 (5 bases). The CDR3 consists of 15 residues. Germline V gene lookup returns CDR1 SGHVS and CDR2 FQNEAQ. The V end was cut by 2 bases, the J end by 3 bases, with 12 bases between. CDR3 sequence reads: CASSLTGIGTDTQYF. In nucleotides, the CDR3 is TGTGCCAGCAGCTTAACCGGGATTGGGACAGATACGCAGTATTTT.

J is TRBJ2-5 and V is TRBV29-1; no clear D. Trimming took off 1 base at V and 3 bases at J, with 12 bases between the two ends. The CDR3 consists of 14 residues. Germline CDR1 SQVTM, CDR2 ANQGSEA. The CDR3 DNA follows: TGCAGCGTTGAAGTAGGGCAGGTTGAAGAGACCCAGTACTTC. Its protein product is CSVEVGQVEETQYF.

The chain combines TRBV15 with TRBJ2-7; D call uncertain. The CDR3 runs to 14 residues. Looked up from germline, CDR1 is LNHNV and CDR2 is YYDKDF (reference sequence). Trimming stripped 6 bases from V and 1 base from J, with 13 bases between. CDR3 region: CATRRSAPSYEQYF. CDR3 nucleotides: TGTGCCACCAGAAGGTCGGCCCCATCCTACGAGCAGTACTTC.

The chain has TRBV27 and TRBJ2-3, with D possibly matching TRBD1 (5 bases). The CDR3 extends over 17 amino acids. V was trimmed by 4 bases and J by 4 bases, leaving 21 bases between them. CDR1 and CDR2 (germline): MNHEY, SMNVEV (reference sequence). The CDR3 here is CASSSPVTALRPDTQYF. CDR3 coding DNA: TGTGCCAGCAGTTCACCTGTGACAGCCCTCCGTCCAGATACGCAGTATTTT.

Points on this clonotype: Being one base from a much bigger clone, this may be a read error. The chain uses TRBV5-6 and TRBJ1-2; D is uncertain. The CDR3 is 15 residues long. Germline V gene data show CDR1 as SGHDT and CDR2 as YYEEEE. CDR3: CASSFGTFGAYGHTF. The CDR3 DNA reads as TGTGCCAGCAGCTTCGGCACCTTCGGAGCCTATGGCCACACCTTC.

The chain has TRBV2 and TRBJ2-7; D possibly corresponds to TRBD2 (5 bases). V was pared by 7 bases and J by 7 bases, with 20 bases between. Germline assignment: CDR1 SNHLY and CDR2 FYNNEI. This CDR3 is built from 14 residues. The CDR3 bases are TGTGCCAGCACTCTATCGTCGGGATTCGGAGAGCAGTACTTC. Amino acid sequence: CASTLSSGFGEQYF.